This TCR beta chain was recovered during a study of blood T cells in healthy people across ages. In the study overall: Per two T cells, about one barcoded beta molecule was captured through template switching. General study points: Among long-lived donors, naive CD4+ cells were more numerous and diversity higher than in aged donors.

Sample-barcoded 5' priming and a J-beta primer mix drove a second PCR of about 6 to 12 cycles. MiXCR, applied by TCRdb to the 5' RACE reads, yields one record per CDR3 protein. Of hundreds of thousands of distinct CDR3 sequences in the sample, 62% were seen once. The germline gives CDR1 DFQATT, CDR2 SNEGSKA (reference sequence). This CDR3 comprises 15 residues. No fewer than 6 micrograms of total RNA were isolated from every sample. A remark on this clonotype: Its antigen is still unknown. Compared with germline, one end of the junction differs, possibly owing to a read error.

This clonotype was sampled from a man between 25 and 39 years old in good health. V gene TRBV20-1 combines with J gene TRBJ2-4, with 9 bases matching TRBD2. The J call is uncertain, as TRBJ2-7 better fits the DNA end. The material sequenced was blood. The CDR3 spells CSAGDSGGGSYEQYF. CDR3 nucleotides: TGCAGTGCTGGAGATAGCGGGGGAGGCTCCTACGAGCAGTACTTC.